The clone carrying this T cell receptor beta chain was detected only a few times. What it recognizes is unknown. Germline V gives CDR1 LNHDA, CDR2 SQIVND (reference sequence). The CDR3 totals 11 residues. V lost 6 bases and J 3 bases, leaving 3 bases between the germline ends. This sample was included in a study of T cell repertoires in cytomegalovirus infection. TCRdb re-derived calls from the reads in MiXCR, one entry per CDR3 protein. The repertoire consists of hundreds of thousands of distinct CDR3 sequences, with about 27% occurring once and the leading ten covering roughly 20%. The starting material was cultured PBMCs, obtained from culture after CMV antigen stimulation. This TCR was recovered from a human donor in good health (CMV status not recorded). Some clones in this sample may be carry-over from other donors' samples. The V and J genes are TRBV19 and TRBJ1-3; D uncertain. The CDR3 spells CASRVGNTIYF. The DNA for the CDR3 is TGTGCCAGTAGGGTTGGAAACACCATATATTTT.